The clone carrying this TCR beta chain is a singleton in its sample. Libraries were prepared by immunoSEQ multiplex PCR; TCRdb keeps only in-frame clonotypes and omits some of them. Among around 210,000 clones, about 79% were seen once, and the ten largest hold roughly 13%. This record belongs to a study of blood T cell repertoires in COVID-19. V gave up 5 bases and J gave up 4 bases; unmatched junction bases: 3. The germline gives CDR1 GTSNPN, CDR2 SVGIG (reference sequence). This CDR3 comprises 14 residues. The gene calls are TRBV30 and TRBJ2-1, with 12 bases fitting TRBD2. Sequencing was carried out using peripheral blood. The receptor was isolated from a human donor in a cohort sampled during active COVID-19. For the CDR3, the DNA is TGTGCCTGGGCCGGACTAGCGGGGTACAATGAGCAGTTCTTC. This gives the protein CAWAGLAGYNEQFF.